A few counts support the clone carrying this T cell receptor (beta chain). The antigen is unknown. With no exceptions, donors were healthy Caucasians. This sample is drawn from a study of identical twins. The study, taken as a whole, reports: Rather than following the same donors, the conclusions depended on cross-sectional statistical analysis. The more abundant beta clonotypes in cord blood had fewer insertions, and memory repertoires did not show this.

Germline assignment: CDR1 SGHVS and CDR2 FQNEAQ. V shed 8 bases, J shed 6 bases, and the junction held 10 bases outside the gene matches. The CDR3 has 14 residues. TCRdb re-analysed the 5' RACE reads in MiXCR, keeping a single row per CDR3 protein. The profile shows 200,000 to 250,000 distinct CDR3 sequences, 6.5% to 8.5% of them singletons. Another study also made use of these data, one on yellow fever vaccine responses in identical twins. That report adds: Twins reportedly showed a vaccine T cell response that seemed partly convergent and partly personalized.

The receptor was derived from a woman younger than 30 in good health. The specimen was memory (CD45RO+) T cells sorted from blood. The V call is TRBV7-8, the J call TRBJ2-3, with 8 bases identical to TRBD2. Written as DNA, the CDR3 is TGTGCCAGCGGGGCGGGACTAGATCCCGATACGCAGTATTTT. This gives the protein CASGAGLDPDTQYF.